The T cell receptor (beta chain) under discussion was sequenced for a study of blood T cell repertoires in COVID-19 (dated by TCRdb to 2020 to 2021). For the study in its entirety: Collaborator samples came from the United States, Italy and Spain and covered acute and convalescent phases of COVID-19. The material from the prospective study consisted of cDNA or gDNA derived from T cells, B-cell-depleted T cells, or PBMCs. Samples were obtained from the ongoing ImmuneRACE study (first 160 participants) and from roughly 1,300 subjects provided by 6 global collaborators. The repertoires were released in a freely available public database intended as a resource for research on the immune response to SARS-CoV-2. HLA class I and class II types, where available, came from metadata supplied by the sample provider rather than from assay-based typing. Sample metadata almost always included a de-identified subject ID, COVID-19 status, age in years and sex. Deeply sampled blood TCRbeta repertoires from subjects exposed to, actively infected with, or recovered from COVID-19 were included in the dataset. What the work shows at the level of the full study, not this receptor alone: Clinical and demographic metadata were provided uncurated, with the amount varying by source and participant.

The collaborating institutions used their own protocols to collect whole blood in K2EDTA tubes. For TCRbeta analysis, collaborators shipped samples in one of three forms: frozen whole blood, isolated PBMCs, or DNA extracted from either of those sample types. The immunoSEQ Assay, a bias-controlled multiplex PCR, was used to amplify TCRbeta CDR3 regions from genomic DNA. Per the authors' processing: Within the assay, amplification of reference gene primers was used to estimate how many nucleated cells each sample contained. To quantify the absolute abundance of each unique TCRbeta CDR3 rearrangement, sequence reads were collapsed and filtered. Productive Simpson clonality was computed per sample as the square root of Simpson's diversity index over productive rearrangements. Drawn from immuneACCESS, this table holds only the in-frame rearrangements with V and J called that TCRdb kept. Clones are partly lost; checked studies trace under half to an unresolved V gene and leave the rest unexplained. Clone size and V and J calls were adopted from that table, with D and trimming inferred from the DNA. Here the sample has over 150,000 clones; around 80% occur a single time. Together, the top ten hold 6% to 8% of the sample.

The CDR3 has 19 amino acids, counting the end cysteine and phenylalanine. Only the CDR3 part of the read is kept: 57 bases, read in frame from the first base. V and J are truncated by 4 bases and 1 base respectively, leaving an intervening sequence of 23 bases. In the germline V gene (reference sequence), CDR1 corresponds to LGHDT and CDR2 to YNNKEL. Comment on this clone: Its antigen is not yet known. Base qualities are not recorded, but no much larger clone differs from it by a single base.

The sequence links TRBV3-1 (or the pseudogene TRBV3-2) to TRBJ2-1, and TRBD2 may be the D gene, going by 5 matching bases. Sequencing used peripheral blood. The clonotype comes from a human donor with acute or convalescent COVID-19. The donor label of this sample is uncertain. The CDR3 region reads CASSPGGADPFFSYNEQFF. The DNA sequence reads TGTGCCAGCAGCCCTGGAGGAGCGGATCCTTTCTTTTCCTACAATGAGCAGTTCTTC.